The clone carrying this T cell receptor beta chain has more than one count but fewer than ten. The antigen remains undetermined. The entry originates in a study of cytomegalovirus exposure and HLA in healthy donors. Deletions cut 4 bases from V and 2 bases from J, with 12 bases between. The CDR3 runs 15 residues. Germline V CDR1 and CDR2: SGHAT, FQNNGV. With 60 Vbeta and 13 Jbeta primers, the PCR was carried out. TCRdb's copy holds only in-frame clones and misses some; the assay was immunoSEQ multiplex PCR. The data hold about 110,000 clones, with approximately 15% observed a single time. General observations from the study: Based on reports, TCR beta sequences accurately predicted HLA-A and HLA-B alleles for most subjects.

The source material was PBMCs. The clonotype comes from a woman between 18 and 29 years old in good health and CMV-seronegative. The chain joins TRBV11-2 to TRBJ2-1, with D maybe TRBD2 (5 bases). Written as DNA, the CDR3 is TGTGCCAGCAGCTACGCTCTAGCCCCCTACAATGAGCAGTTCTTC. This codes for CASSYALAPYNEQFF.